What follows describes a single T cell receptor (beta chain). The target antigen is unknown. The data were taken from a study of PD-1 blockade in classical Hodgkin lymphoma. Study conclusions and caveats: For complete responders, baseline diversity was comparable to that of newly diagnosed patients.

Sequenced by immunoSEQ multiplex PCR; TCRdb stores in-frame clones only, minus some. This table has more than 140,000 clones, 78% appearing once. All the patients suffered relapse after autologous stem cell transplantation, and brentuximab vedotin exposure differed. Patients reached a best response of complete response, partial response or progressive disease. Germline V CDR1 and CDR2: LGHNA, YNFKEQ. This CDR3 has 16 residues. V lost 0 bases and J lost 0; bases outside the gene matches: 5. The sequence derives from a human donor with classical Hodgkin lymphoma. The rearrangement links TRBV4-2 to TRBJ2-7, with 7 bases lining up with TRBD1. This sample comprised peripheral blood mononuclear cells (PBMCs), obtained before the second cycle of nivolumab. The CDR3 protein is CASSQDLGTASYEQYF. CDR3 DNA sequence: TGTGCCAGCAGCCAAGATCTAGGGACAGCCTCCTACGAGCAGTACTTC.